The 23 T cell receptor beta chains listed next were all sequenced from one sample in a study of cytomegalovirus exposure and HLA in healthy donors. Researchers ran the PCR with 60 Vbeta and 13 Jbeta primers. Some clones are missing from TCRdb's copy, which holds only in-frame ones; the method was immunoSEQ multiplex PCR. Altogether about 150,000 clones are present, 80% being singletons, with the ten largest covering about 13%. The sequenced material came from PBMCs. The receptors shown here come from a man aged 25 to 40 in good health and CMV-seropositive.

This chain connects TRBV6-1 to TRBJ2-3; D is unclear. V lost 6 bases and J lost 2, with 6 bases in between. The CDR3 has 12 amino acids. Germline V gene data show CDR1 as MNHNS and CDR2 as SASEGT. In DNA, the CDR3 is TGTGCCAGCAGGGGCAACACAGATACGCAGTATTTT. This encodes CASRGNTDTQYF.

The CDR3 region is CASRQTGSNYGYTF. The DNA for the CDR3 is TGTGCCAGCAGGCAGACCGGGTCTAACTATGGCTACACCTTC. The chain employs TRBV28 and TRBJ1-2; D is ambiguous. The V gene lost 6 bases and the J gene lost 0 bases, with 11 bases spanning the gap. The length of the CDR3 is 14 residues. The germline V gene has CDR1 MDHEN and CDR2 SYDVKM.

The chain recombines TRBV7-2 with TRBJ2-7; D gene ambiguous. From germline, CDR1 is SGHTA and CDR2 FQGNSA. The V gene lost 5 bases and the J gene lost 2 bases, with 13 bases spanning the gap. The CDR3 length is 14 residues. CDR3: CASSVDSSAYEQYF. The CDR3 nucleotides are TGTGCCAGCAGCGTCGACTCCTCAGCCTACGAGCAGTACTTC.

In DNA form, the CDR3 reads TGCGCCAGCAGTTCCCTTGCGGGGGATCAAGAGACCCAGTACTTC. Encoded protein: CASSSLAGDQETQYF. The genes are TRBV5-1 and TRBJ2-5; 7 bases are a match to TRBD2. The junction had 9 bases not matched to a gene; V was cut back by 5 bases and J by 2 bases. There are 15 residues in the CDR3. Germline CDR1 SGHRS, CDR2 YFSETQ.

The chain links TRBV7-6 to TRBJ1-5; D may be TRBD1 (6 bases). Trimming removed 1 base at V and 6 bases at J, with 16 bases between. Germline values: CDR1 SGHVS, CDR2 FNYEAQ. This CDR3 is built from 16 residues. This CDR3 reads CASSLGTGGQGQPQHF. As DNA, the CDR3 is TGTGCCAGCAGCTTAGGAACCGGGGGGCAAGGTCAGCCCCAGCATTTT.

This rearrangement joins TRBV4-2 to TRBJ2-1, with TRBD2 matching over 7 bases. CDR1 LGHNA and CDR2 YNFKEQ come from the germline V gene. The CDR3 totals 23 residues. V was clipped by 2 bases and J by 7 bases; unmatched bases: 32. The CDR3 is CASSQLFLQGGGDGVGLTNEQFF. The CDR3 DNA sequence: TGTGCCAGCAGCCAACTGTTCCTCCAGGGCGGGGGAGACGGGGTTGGATTAACTAATGAGCAGTTCTTC.

The genes are TRBV11-2 and TRBJ2-2, with D uncertain. The CDR3 runs 15 residues. CDR1 SGHAT and CDR2 FQNNGV come from the germline V gene. Trimming removed 3 bases at V and 1 base at J, with 9 bases between. CDR3 coding DNA: TGTGCCAGCAGCTTCTATCTTCAGAACACCGGGGAGCTGTTTTTT. It codes for CASSFYLQNTGELFF.

This chain uses TRBV10-3 with TRBJ1-1; TRBD1 aligns across 7 bases. The CDR3 sequence is 14 residues long. Germline values: CDR1 ENHRY, CDR2 SYGVKD. After removal of 2 bases from V and 4 bases from J, the junction contained 4 bases not matched to a gene. The CDR3 DNA is TGTGCCATCAGTGAGGACAGGGAAAGCACTGAAGCTTTCTTT. Residues: CAISEDRESTEAFF.

V is TRBV15 and J is TRBJ2-1; D might be TRBD2 (5 bases). The CDR3 has 15 residues. Germline CDR1 LNHNV, CDR2 YYDKDF (reference sequence). V was trimmed by 0 bases and J by 6 bases, leaving 12 bases between them. The CDR3 DNA reads TGTGCCACCAGCAGAGACCTAAGTGCGGGCAATGAGCAGTTCTTC. Protein product: CATSRDLSAGNEQFF.

This clone was seen just once. The chain joins TRBV27 to TRBJ2-7, with 9 bases that match TRBD1. The CDR3 extends over 14 amino acids. The germline V gene encodes CDR1 MNHEY and CDR2 SMNVEV (reference sequence). Unmatched junction bases numbered 4, after V lost 5 bases and J lost 2 bases. The chain's CDR3 is CASSGDRVAYEQYF. For the CDR3, the DNA is TGTGCCAGCAGTGGGGACAGGGTAGCCTACGAGCAGTACTTC.

This clone was counted a few times. V and J are TRBV19 and TRBJ2-3; D is perhaps TRBD2 (5 bases). The CDR3 has 12 residues. From germline, CDR1 is LNHDA and CDR2 SQIVND (reference sequence). Trimming stripped 5 bases from V and 7 bases from J, with 10 bases between. In DNA form, the CDR3 reads TGTGCCAGTAGTGCCGGACTGTATACGCAGTATTTT. This encodes CASSAGLYTQYF.

The chain joins TRBV28 to TRBJ1-4, with 7 bases matching TRBD1. The CDR3 length is 15 residues. Per the germline V gene, CDR1 is MDHEN and CDR2 is SYDVKM. The ends lost 5 bases at V and 0 bases at J; junction bases unmatched: 3. Here the CDR3 DNA reads TGTGCCAGCAGTCACAGGGGATCAACTAATGAAAAACTGTTTTTT. Its protein is CASSHRGSTNEKLFF.

The chain has TRBV5-6 and TRBJ2-5; 11 nucleotides match TRBD1. CDR1 and CDR2 from the germline V gene are SGHDT and YYEEEE. The V gene end was trimmed by 4 bases and the J gene end by 5 bases; junction bases not matched to a gene: 7. CDR3 length: 15 amino acids. The CDR3 coding sequence is TGTGCCAGCAGCCTAGGACAGGGGGCGCGGGAGACCCAGTACTTC. Protein sequence: CASSLGQGARETQYF.

The V gene is TRBV11-2, the J gene TRBJ2-2; maybe TRBD2 (5 bases). Per germline, CDR1 SGHAT and CDR2 FQNNGV. The CDR3 has 15 residues. The V and J ends lost 5 bases and 2 bases respectively, with 12 bases between them. The CDR3 nucleotides are TGTGCCAGCAGCCCTAGCTACGGTAACACCGGGGAGCTGTTTTTT. It yields the protein CASSPSYGNTGELFF.

V gene TRBV7-8 combines with J gene TRBJ2-3; D perhaps matches TRBD2 (5 bases). Germline lookup yields CDR1 SGHVS and CDR2 FQNEAQ. This CDR3 contains 18 residues. The germline V and J ends were trimmed by 2 bases and 1 base, with 19 bases remaining between them. The CDR3 region is CASSLPRGGTGGTDTQYF. CDR3 coding DNA: TGTGCCAGCAGCTTACCACGGGGTGGAACGGGTGGCACAGATACGCAGTATTTT. The whole variable domain, filled in from reference TRBV7-8 and TRBJ2-3, reads GAGVSQSPRYKVAKRGQDVALRCDPISGHVSLFWYQQALGQGPEFLTYFQNEAQLDKSGLPSDRFFAERPEGSVSTLKIQRTQQEDSAVYLCASSLPRGGTGGTDTQYFGPGTRLTVL.

This clone was counted a few times. The chain is built from TRBV28 and TRBJ1-2; D perhaps matches TRBD1 (6 bases). CDR1 is MDHEN and CDR2 is SYDVKM in the germline V gene. The CDR3 is made up of 16 amino acids. V lost 6 bases, J lost 1 base, and 18 bases lay in between. The CDR3 nucleotides read TGTGCCAGCAGCCGAGGGGGGGCAGGGAGTAACTATGGCTACACCTTC. Its protein product is CASSRGGAGSNYGYTF.

The genes are TRBV11-2 and TRBJ2-7; 8 bases match TRBD2. CDR1 is SGHAT, CDR2 FQNNGV, per germline. The CDR3 is 17 amino acids. Trimming took 1 base from V and 4 from J; bases not matched to a gene: 12. The CDR3 protein is CASSLVGKVPSGYEQYF. The CDR3, as DNA: TGTGCCAGCAGCTTAGTAGGGAAGGTTCCTAGCGGGTACGAGCAGTACTTC.

The genes are TRBV5-5 and TRBJ2-1; tentative D call: TRBD1 (5 bases). Germline lookup yields CDR1 SGHKS and CDR2 YYEKEE (reference sequence). V lost 0 bases to trimming and J lost 1 base, with 8 bases between them. The CDR3 is made up of 15 amino acids. CDR3 protein: CASSLVGASYNEQFF. For the CDR3, the DNA is TGTGCCAGCAGCTTGGTAGGGGCGTCCTACAATGAGCAGTTCTTC.

This sequence joins TRBV4-1 and TRBJ2-1; maybe TRBD1 (6 bases). V was shortened by 3 bases and J by 2 bases, with 14 bases between the two germline ends. This CDR3 has 16 amino acids. The germline gives CDR1 MGHRA, CDR2 YSYEKL. CDR3 in DNA: TGCGCCAGCAGCCAGACTCGGGACAAGACCTACAATGAGCAGTTCTTC. It specifies CASSQTRDKTYNEQFF.

The rearrangement uses TRBV28 and TRBJ2-3, with 7 nucleotides matching TRBD2. Per germline, CDR1 MDHEN and CDR2 SYDVKM. This CDR3 has 14 residues. The V gene end was trimmed by 9 bases and the J gene end by 4 bases; junction bases not matched to a gene: 10. The CDR3 DNA sequence: TGTGCCAGTGGATGGGGGGGTGAATCAGATACGCAGTATTTT. Protein sequence: CASGWGGESDTQYF.

This sequence joins TRBV2 and TRBJ2-1, with 12 nucleotides matching TRBD2. The CDR3 totals 17 residues. J gave up 9 bases and V 1 base, and 10 bases lay outside the gene matches. CDR1 and CDR2 (germline): SNHLY, FYNNEI. This chain's CDR3 is CASSEGMPGLAGAEQFF. The CDR3 DNA sequence: TGTGCCAGCAGTGAAGGAATGCCGGGACTAGCGGGCGCTGAGCAGTTCTTC.

The DNA for the CDR3 is TGTGCCAGCAGTTTATCGCGCCCGGGGGGGATTCCTAATGAAAAACTGTTTTTT. It codes for CASSLSRPGGIPNEKLFF. The J gene is TRBJ1-4, the V gene TRBV27, with D maybe TRBD1 (5 bases). The CDR3 contains 18 residues. V shed 0 bases and J shed 3 bases, with 17 bases lying between them. The germline V gene has CDR1 MNHEY and CDR2 SMNVEV (reference sequence).

The CDR3 reads CASSPQPGLARGDTQYF. The CDR3 bases are TGTGCCAGCAGCCCCCAACCCGGACTAGCCAGGGGAGATACGCAGTATTTT. This rearrangement joins TRBV11-2 to TRBJ2-3; the match to TRBD2 covers 8 bases. Germline CDR1 SGHAT, CDR2 FQNNGV. This CDR3 region has 17 residues. Germline trimming cut 5 bases from V and 5 bases from J; bases unmatched to any gene: 15.